Below, 8 T cell receptor beta chains from the same sample are listed, as sequenced in a study of T cells in Graves' hyperthyroidism and ophthalmopathy. RNA transcripts provided the source from which TCR beta CDR3 regions were amplified. Primed by the HTBI set, a first-round RT-PCR was run on the TCR CDR3. TCRdb recomputed calls from the multiplex PCR reads with MiXCR, one row per CDR3 protein. The table includes over 700,000 distinct CDR3 sequences, around a third detected once. Material for sequencing was blood. These receptors were taken from a woman aged 40 to 55 with Graves' hyperthyroidism.

This clonotype was recorded once. J is TRBJ2-7 and V is TRBV12-3 or TRBV12-4; TRBD2 might be the D (6 bases). This CDR3 region has 13 residues. V shed 7 bases and J shed 3 bases, with 13 bases lying between them. This CDR3 is CASTNPEGYEQYF. CDR3 sequence (DNA): TGTGCCAGCACCAACCCGGAGGGCTACGAGCAGTACTTC.

A word on this clonotype: A much larger clone sits a single nucleotide away, making a read error possible. This chain connects TRBV19 to TRBJ2-5; the match to TRBD2 covers 10 bases. V gave up 2 bases and J gave up 5 bases; unmatched junction bases: 14. There are 18 residues in the CDR3. The germline V gene has CDR1 LNHDA and CDR2 SQIVND (reference sequence). Here the CDR3 DNA reads TGTGCCAGTAGTATACTAGCGGGAGATCGTAAGGGACATGAGACCCAGTACTTC. Translated: CASSILAGDRKGHETQYF.

The V and J genes are TRBV4-1 and TRBJ1-5; unclear D gene. The germline gives CDR1 MGHRA, CDR2 YSYEKL. The CDR3 runs to 14 residues. V was shortened by 0 bases and J by 6 bases, with 9 bases between the two germline ends. CDR3 in amino acids: CASSQDGRSQPQHF. The CDR3, as DNA: TGCGCCAGCAGCCAAGATGGCAGGAGTCAGCCCCAGCATTTT.

This clonotype was seen only a few times. The chain links TRBV4-3 to TRBJ1-1; tentatively, D is TRBD1 (5 bases). This CDR3 region has 14 residues. V dropped 0 bases and J dropped 6 bases, with 11 bases sitting between them. Germline V gives CDR1 LGHNA, CDR2 YSLEER. The CDR3 region has the DNA TGCGCCAGCAGCCAAGATCGGGGGTCCCCTGAAGCTTTCTTT. Translating it yields CASSQDRGSPEAFF.

The sample holds a few counts of this clonotype. The V call is TRBV7-2, the J call TRBJ2-7, with 9 bases identical to TRBD1. The V gene's germline CDR1 is SGHTA and CDR2 FQGNSA. V shed 5 bases and J 7 bases; nucleotides not matched to a gene: 12. The CDR3 has 15 amino acids. CDR3 DNA sequence: TGTGCCAGCAGCCCCTGGGGACAGGGTAGTAATGAGCAGTACTTC. This codes for CASSPWGQGSNEQYF.

There are a few counts of this clonotype. The chain recombines TRBV7-3 with TRBJ2-2; 8 bases match TRBD2. CDR3 length: 15 amino acids. Trimming took 6 bases from V and 1 from J; bases not matched to a gene: 4. The germline gives CDR1 SGHTA, CDR2 FQGTGA. In DNA form, the CDR3 reads TGTGCCAGCAGTTATACTAGCGGGAACACCGGGGAGCTGTTTTTT. Protein sequence: CASSYTSGNTGELFF.

This clonotype was counted only a few times. The chain joins TRBV5-4 to TRBJ2-7; 7 nucleotides agree with TRBD2. The germline gives CDR1 SGHNT, CDR2 YYREEE (reference sequence). Germline trimming cut 2 bases from V and 5 bases from J; bases unmatched to any gene: 7. The CDR3 spans 14 residues. This chain's CDR3 is CASSLGLGIDEQYF. The CDR3 region has the DNA TGTGCCAGCAGCTTAGGACTAGGAATCGACGAGCAGTACTTC.

As to this clonotype: One end of the junction does not line up with germline, which may come from a read error. The chain couples TRBV25-1 to TRBJ2-2, with a tentative D call TRBD2 (6 bases). Germline values: CDR1 MGHDK, CDR2 SYGVNS. The CDR3 has 15 amino acids. The CDR3 loop is CARSPAASVTGELFF. The CDR3 DNA follows: TGTGCCCGCAGTCCGGCCGCTAGCGTCACCGGGGAGCTGTTTTTT. The full variable domain, rest sourced from reference TRBV25-1 and TRBJ2-2, is EADIYQTPRYLVIGTGKKITLECSQTMGHDKMYWYQQDPGMELHLIHYSYGVNSTEKGDLSSESTVSRIRTEHFPLTLESARPSHTSQYLCARSPAASVTGELFFGEGSRLTVL.